This TCR beta chain stems from a study of blood T cells in healthy people across ages. Next came a second PCR, run for about 7 to 12 cycles, which used a sample-barcoded 5' primer along with a J-beta primer mix. Each CDR3 protein is one row after TCRdb ran MiXCR on the 5' RACE reads. The sample shows hundreds of thousands of distinct CDR3 sequences, around 24% of them seen only once. Study-level findings and limits: Observed TCR beta diversity per million T cells went down as age went up. This fall followed a roughly linear course with age.

V shed 6 bases and J 1 base; nucleotides not matched to a gene: 5. Germline CDR1 SGHTA, CDR2 FQGNSA. This CDR3 has 16 amino acids. The sample holds a few counts of this clonotype. Its target is unknown. The data were also submitted as part of a second study, on T cells of mothers and their children. Per that paper: Related mother and child pairs showed slightly greater overlap (not significant) than unrelated pairs did.

The V and J genes are TRBV7-2 and TRBJ2-4, with TRBD1 identical over 11 bases. Sequenced input: blood. This sequence originates from a boy aged 5 to 17 in good health. Here the CDR3 reads CASRNRTGGAKNIQYF. The CDR3 bases are TGTGCCAGCAGAAACCGGACAGGGGGCGCCAAAAACATTCAGTACTTC.